These 8 T cell receptor beta chains were sequenced from one sample in a study of T-cell memory formation after mild COVID-19. MiXCR, run by TCRdb on the 5' RACE reads, gives a single entry per CDR3 protein. The table has some 300,000 distinct CDR3 sequences, roughly 19% seen once; the top ten hold about 21%. Sequencing was done on a sample of PBMCs or a T cell subset sorted from them (not recorded which). The receptors here all came from a young man who had mild COVID-19 (a few samples of this study predate the infection). Cell type and time point are not known.

The V gene is TRBV20-1, the J gene TRBJ1-5, with a weak D call TRBD1 (6 bases). The CDR3 spans 14 residues. Germline CDR1 is DFQATT and CDR2 is SNEGSKA (reference sequence). With 0 bases removed from V and 2 bases from J, the gap between germline ends came to 8 bases. In DNA, the CDR3 is TGCAGTGCTAGAGATCGGGGGCGCAATCAGCCCCAGCATTTT. Amino acid sequence: CSARDRGRNQPQHF.

The V gene is TRBV6-6, the J gene TRBJ1-5; possibly TRBD1 for D (5 bases). V dropped 0 bases and J dropped 7 bases, with 13 bases sitting between them. The CDR3 length is 15 residues. Germline CDR1 and CDR2: MNHNY and SVGAGI (reference sequence). The CDR3, as DNA: TGTGCCAGCAGTTACTCGATGGGGGGAAACCAGCCCCAGCATTTT. Its translation: CASSYSMGGNQPQHF.

This clonotype has more than one count but fewer than ten. This rearrangement joins TRBV7-2 to TRBJ2-1, with 12 nucleotides matching TRBD2. Germline CDR1 SGHTA, CDR2 FQGNSA. The CDR3 has 15 amino acids. The J segment lost 7 bases and the V segment lost 3 bases, leaving 4 bases of the junction unmatched. This chain's CDR3 is CASSFRLAGGNEQFF. CDR3 nucleotide sequence: TGTGCCAGCAGCTTTCGGCTAGCGGGGGGGAATGAGCAGTTCTTC.

Many counts were recorded for this clonotype. J is TRBJ1-5 and V is TRBV18; 11 bases map to TRBD1. With V trimmed by 4 bases and J by 7 bases, 6 bases remained unmatched. CDR3 size: 15 residues. CDR1 and CDR2 from the germline V gene are KGHSH and LQKENI. CDR3 DNA sequence: TGTGCCAGCTCACTGGACAGGGGGCATCAACAGCCCCAGCATTTT. Its protein is CASSLDRGHQQPQHF.

The chain couples TRBV5-1 to TRBJ1-5; the D is unclear. This CDR3 region has 9 residues. Trimming cost V 7 bases and J 7 bases, with 3 bases left between them. In germline, CDR1 is SGHRS, CDR2 YFSETQ. The CDR3 sequence is CASVQPQHF. CDR3 bases: TGCGCCAGCGTACAGCCCCAGCATTTT. The variable domain in full, completed from reference TRBV5-1 and TRBJ1-5, reads KAGVTQTPRYLIKTRGQQVTLSCSPISGHRSVSWYQQTPGQGLQFLFEYFSETQRNKGNFPGRFSGRQFSNSRSEMNVSTLELGDSALYLCASVQPQHFGDGTRLSIL.

This chain uses TRBV4-3 with TRBJ2-3; D unresolved. The germline V and J ends were trimmed by 4 bases and 4 bases, with 18 bases remaining between them. From germline, CDR1 is LGHNA and CDR2 YSLEER. The CDR3 has 16 amino acids. The CDR3: CASSLMAYQFADTQYF. CDR3 nucleotide sequence: TGCGCCAGCAGCCTTATGGCGTATCAATTTGCAGATACGCAGTATTTT.

A few counts support this clonotype. The chain carries TRBV24-1 and TRBJ1-1; 7 bases align to TRBD1. This CDR3 comprises 14 residues. V shed 5 bases, J shed 4 bases, and the junction held 6 bases outside the gene matches. Germline values: CDR1 KGHDR, CDR2 SFDVKD. This chain's CDR3 is CATSGGGAGTEAFF. The DNA of the CDR3 is TGTGCCACCAGTGGAGGGGGCGCGGGCACTGAAGCTTTCTTT.

This clonotype turned up a few times. CDR3: CASSQTTGGEQYF. The DNA for the CDR3 is TGTGCCAGCAGCCAAACAACAGGGGGTGAGCAGTACTTC. V usage is TRBV3-1 and J usage is TRBJ2-7; 8 nucleotides line up with TRBD1. Germline CDR1 and CDR2: LGHDT and YNNKEL (reference sequence). The CDR3 is made up of 13 amino acids. Trimming cost V 2 bases and J 7 bases; bases outside gene matches: 4.